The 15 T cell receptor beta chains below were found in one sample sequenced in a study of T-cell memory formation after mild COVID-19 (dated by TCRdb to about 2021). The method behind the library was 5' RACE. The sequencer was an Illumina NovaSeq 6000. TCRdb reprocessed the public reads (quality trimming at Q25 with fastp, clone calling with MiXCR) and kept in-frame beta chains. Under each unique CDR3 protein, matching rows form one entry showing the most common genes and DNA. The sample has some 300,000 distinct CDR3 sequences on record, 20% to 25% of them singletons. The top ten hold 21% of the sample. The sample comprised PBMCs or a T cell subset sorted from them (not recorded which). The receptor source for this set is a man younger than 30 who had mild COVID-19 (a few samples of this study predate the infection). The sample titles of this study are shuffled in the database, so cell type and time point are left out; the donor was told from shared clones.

The CDR3 DNA follows: TGTGCCAGCAGCCAAGATATTGGGGTGGTCACTGAAGCTTTCTTT. Encoded protein: CASSQDIGVVTEAFF. The J gene is TRBJ1-1, the V gene TRBV3-1; D ambiguous. Trimming took off 0 bases at V and 4 bases at J, with 12 bases between the two ends. The germline V gene has CDR1 LGHDT and CDR2 YNNKEL (reference sequence). This CDR3 is 15 amino acids long.

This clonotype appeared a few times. The CDR3 DNA reads as TGCGCCAGCAGCCCAACGGGACAGGGGGAAACTGAAGCTTTCTTT. This sequence encodes CASSPTGQGETEAFF. This chain uses TRBV5-1 with TRBJ1-1; 11 nucleotides agree with TRBD1. The junction had 7 bases not matched to a gene; V was cut back by 4 bases and J by 5 bases. Germline-derived CDR1 and CDR2 are SGHRS and YFSETQ. The CDR3 is 15 amino acids.

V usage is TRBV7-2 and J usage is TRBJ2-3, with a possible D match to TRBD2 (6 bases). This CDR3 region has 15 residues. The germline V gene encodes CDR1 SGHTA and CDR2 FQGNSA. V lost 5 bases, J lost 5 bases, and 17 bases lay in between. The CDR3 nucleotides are TGTGCCAGCAGCAAACCGGGGGATAGGGGAGATACGCAGTATTTT. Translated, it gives CASSKPGDRGDTQYF.

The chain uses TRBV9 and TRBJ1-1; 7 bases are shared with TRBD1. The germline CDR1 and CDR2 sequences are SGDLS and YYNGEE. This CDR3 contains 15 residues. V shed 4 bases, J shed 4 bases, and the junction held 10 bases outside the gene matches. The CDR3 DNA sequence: TGTGCCAGCAGCCCAGGGGGGCACCGACCCACTGAAGCTTTCTTT. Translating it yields CASSPGGHRPTEAFF.

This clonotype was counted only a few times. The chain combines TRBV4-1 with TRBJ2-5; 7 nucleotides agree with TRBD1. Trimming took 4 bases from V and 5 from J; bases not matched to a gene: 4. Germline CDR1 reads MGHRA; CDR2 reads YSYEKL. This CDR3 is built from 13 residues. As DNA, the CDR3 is TGCGCCAGCAGCCCCCTGGACAGGGAGACCCAGTACTTC. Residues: CASSPLDRETQYF.

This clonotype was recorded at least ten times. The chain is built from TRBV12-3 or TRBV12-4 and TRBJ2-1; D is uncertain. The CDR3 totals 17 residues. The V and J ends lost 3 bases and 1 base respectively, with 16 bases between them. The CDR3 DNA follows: TGTGCCAGCAGTTTCTTAGGGCCACCTGGTTCCTACAATGAGCAGTTCTTC. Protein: CASSFLGPPGSYNEQFF.

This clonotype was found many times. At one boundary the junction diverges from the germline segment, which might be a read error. The CDR3 sequence: CASSYWQGRGDTQYF. CDR3 nucleotide sequence: TGTGCCAGCAGCTACTGGCAGGGGAGAGGGGATACGCAGTATTTT. V is TRBV6-5 and J is TRBJ2-3, with D perhaps TRBD1 (6 bases). From germline, CDR1 is MNHEY and CDR2 SVGAGI. The CDR3 sequence is 15 residues long.

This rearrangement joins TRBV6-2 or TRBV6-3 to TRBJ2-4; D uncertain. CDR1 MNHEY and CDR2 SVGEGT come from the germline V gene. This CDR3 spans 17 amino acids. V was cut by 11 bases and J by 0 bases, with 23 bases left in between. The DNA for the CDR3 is TGTGCCGTCCAGCGCGGAGACATGCCGCTAGCCAAAAACATTCAGTACTTC. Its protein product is CAVQRGDMPLAKNIQYF.

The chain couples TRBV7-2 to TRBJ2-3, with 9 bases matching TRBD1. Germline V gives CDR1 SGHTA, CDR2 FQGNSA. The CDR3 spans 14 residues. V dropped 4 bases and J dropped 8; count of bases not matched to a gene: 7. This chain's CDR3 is CASSYNRGQSTQYF. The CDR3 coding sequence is TGTGCCAGCAGCTACAACAGGGGGCAGAGTACGCAGTATTTT.

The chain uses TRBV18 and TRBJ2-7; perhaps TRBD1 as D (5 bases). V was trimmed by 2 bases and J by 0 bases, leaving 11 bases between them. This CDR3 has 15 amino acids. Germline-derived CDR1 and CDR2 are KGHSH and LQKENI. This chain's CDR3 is CASSPTGHSSYEQYV. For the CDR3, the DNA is TGTGCCAGCTCACCAACAGGCCACAGCTCCTACGAGCAGTACGTC.

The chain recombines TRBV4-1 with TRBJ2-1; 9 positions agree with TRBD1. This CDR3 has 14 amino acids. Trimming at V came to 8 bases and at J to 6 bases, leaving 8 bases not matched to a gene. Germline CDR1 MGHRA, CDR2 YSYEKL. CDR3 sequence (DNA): TGCGCCAGCGCAACAGGGGGCTCCCGCAATGAGCAGTTCTTC. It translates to CASATGGSRNEQFF.

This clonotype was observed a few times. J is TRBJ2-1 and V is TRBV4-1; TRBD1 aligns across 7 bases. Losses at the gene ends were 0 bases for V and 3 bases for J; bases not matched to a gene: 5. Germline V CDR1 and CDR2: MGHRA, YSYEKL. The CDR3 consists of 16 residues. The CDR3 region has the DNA TGCGCCAGCAGCCAAGACTCCGGGACAGTCTACAATGAGCAGTTCTTC. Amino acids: CASSQDSGTVYNEQFF.

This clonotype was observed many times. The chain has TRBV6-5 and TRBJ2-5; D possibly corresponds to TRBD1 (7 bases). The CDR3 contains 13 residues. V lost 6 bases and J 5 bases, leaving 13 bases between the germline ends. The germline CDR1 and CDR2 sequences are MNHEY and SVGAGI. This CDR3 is CASRPGGRETQYF. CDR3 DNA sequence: TGTGCCAGCAGGCCAGGGGGGCGTGAGACCCAGTACTTC.

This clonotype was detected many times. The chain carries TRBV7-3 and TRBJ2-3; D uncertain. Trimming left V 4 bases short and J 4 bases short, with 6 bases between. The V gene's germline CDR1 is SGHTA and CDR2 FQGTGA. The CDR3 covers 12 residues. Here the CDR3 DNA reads TGTGCCAGCAGCTCCAGCGCAGATACGCAGTATTTT. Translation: CASSSSADTQYF.

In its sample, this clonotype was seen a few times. The CDR3: CASSLVRGSPFRGTTNTGELFF. CDR3 nucleotides: TGCGCCAGCAGCTTGGTGAGGGGGTCGCCTTTTCGGGGGACAACGAACACCGGGGAGCTGTTTTTT. The chain employs TRBV5-1 and TRBJ2-2; either TRBD1 or TRBD2 may fit D (6 bases each). Trimming stripped 0 bases from V and 0 bases from J, with 27 bases between. This CDR3 region has 22 residues. CDR1 is SGHRS, CDR2 YFSETQ, per germline.